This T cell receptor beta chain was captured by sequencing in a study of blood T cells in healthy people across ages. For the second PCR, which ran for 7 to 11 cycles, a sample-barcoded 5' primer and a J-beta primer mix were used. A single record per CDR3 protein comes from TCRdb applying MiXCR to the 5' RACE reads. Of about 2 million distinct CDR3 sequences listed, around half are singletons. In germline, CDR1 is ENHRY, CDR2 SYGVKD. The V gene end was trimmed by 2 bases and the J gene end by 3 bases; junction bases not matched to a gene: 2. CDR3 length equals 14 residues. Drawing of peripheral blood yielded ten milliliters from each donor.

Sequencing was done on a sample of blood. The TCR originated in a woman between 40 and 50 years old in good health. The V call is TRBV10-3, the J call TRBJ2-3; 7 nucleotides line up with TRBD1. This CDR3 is CAISETGETDTQYF. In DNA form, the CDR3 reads TGTGCCATCAGTGAGACAGGGGAAACAGATACGCAGTATTTT.